The next 10 T cell receptor beta chains were all read from a single sample in a study of cytomegalovirus exposure and HLA in healthy donors. PCR employed 60 Vbeta and 13 Jbeta primers. Clones were read by immunoSEQ multiplex PCR, and TCRdb kept only the in-frame ones, dropping some. Of around 80,000 clones in the sample, about 79% were seen once. Material for sequencing was PBMCs. These receptors were taken from a man between 18 and 29 years old in good health and CMV-seropositive.

This rearrangement joins TRBV19 to TRBJ2-4, with a weak D call TRBD1 (5 bases). The CDR3 length is 13 residues. The V and J ends lost 8 bases and 2 bases respectively, with 10 bases between them. Germline CDR1 and CDR2: LNHDA and SQIVND (reference sequence). CDR3: CASQRGTKNIQYF. Written as DNA, the CDR3 is TGTGCCAGTCAAAGGGGAACCAAAAACATTCAGTACTTC.

The rearrangement uses TRBV7-2 and TRBJ2-5; unclear D gene. V lost 2 bases, J lost 7 bases, and 5 bases lay in between. Per germline, CDR1 SGHTA and CDR2 FQGNSA. This CDR3 contains 11 residues. The CDR3 region is CASSLFSTQYF. DNA of the CDR3: TGTGCCAGCAGCTTATTCTCGACCCAGTACTTC.

This CDR3 is CASSQTAGNTIYF. CDR3 in DNA: TGCGCCAGCAGCCAGACAGCTGGAAACACCATATATTTT. The chain combines TRBV5-1 with TRBJ1-3; TRBD1 might be the D (5 bases). The CDR3 runs to 13 residues. V shed 4 bases and J shed 2 bases, with 7 bases lying between them. Germline CDR1 SGHRS, CDR2 YFSETQ. Full variable domain (rest looked up from reference TRBV5-1 and TRBJ1-3): KAGVTQTPRYLIKTRGQQVTLSCSPISGHRSVSWYQQTPGQGLQFLFEYFSETQRNKGNFPGRFSGRQFSNSRSEMNVSTLELGDSALYLCASSQTAGNTIYFGEGSWLTVV.

This clone was picked up one time. This rearrangement joins TRBV29-1 to TRBJ1-1; unclear D gene. The V end was cut by 3 bases, the J end by 11 bases, with 13 bases between. Germline V CDR1 and CDR2: SQVTM, ANQGSEA. The CDR3 totals 11 residues. CDR3 sequence reads: CSVDGSRGAFF. The CDR3 nucleotides are TGCAGCGTTGACGGAAGCAGAGGGGCTTTCTTT. Drawing the rest from reference TRBV29-1 and TRBJ1-1, the complete variable domain is SAVISQKPSRDICQRGTSLTIQCQVDSQVTMMFWYRQQPGQSLTLIATANQGSEATYESGFVIDKFPISRPNLTFSTLTVSNMSPEDSSIYLCSVDGSRGAFFGQGTRLTVV.

The rearrangement uses TRBV6-4 and TRBJ2-1, with 7 bases that match TRBD2. V dropped 4 bases and J dropped 6; count of bases not matched to a gene: 3. CDR3 length: 13 residues. Germline values: CDR1 MRHNA, CDR2 SNTAGT. The CDR3 loop is CASSGERGNEQFF. CDR3 nucleotides: TGTGCCAGCAGTGGAGAGCGGGGCAATGAGCAGTTCTTC.

This chain links TRBV14 with TRBJ1-2, with 8 bases that match TRBD1. Germline values: CDR1 SGHDN, CDR2 FVKESK. This CDR3 has 16 residues. With 1 base clipped from V and 1 base from J, the junction kept 5 bases outside the gene matches. CDR3 loop: CASSQATGEINYGYTF. CDR3 bases: TGTGCCAGCAGCCAAGCGACAGGGGAGATTAACTATGGCTACACCTTC.

Here the CDR3 reads CASWSSGNTIYF. CDR3 nucleotides: TGTGCCAGCTGGAGCTCTGGAAACACCATATATTTT. The chain links TRBV6-6 to TRBJ1-3; D unresolved. Deletions cut 8 bases from V and 0 bases from J, with 5 bases between. The CDR3 extends over 12 amino acids. CDR1 is MNHNY, CDR2 SVGAGI, per germline (reference sequence).

This clone appeared a few times. This chain's CDR3 is CSVAGVRNTGELFF. The CDR3 DNA reads TGCAGCGTTGCGGGGGTAAGGAACACCGGGGAGCTGTTTTTT. This chain links TRBV29-1 with TRBJ2-2; tentatively, D is TRBD2 (6 bases). The length of the CDR3 is 14 residues. CDR1 is SQVTM and CDR2 is ANQGSEA in the germline V gene. The V end lost 4 bases, the J end lost 1 base, and 10 bases lay between the germline ends.

This clone was picked up a small number of times. The V and J genes are TRBV10-2 and TRBJ2-7; a weak D match, TRBD2 (6 bases). Germline V gene lookup returns CDR1 WSHSY and CDR2 SAAADI. CDR3 length equals 15 residues. The ends were cut back, 2 bases at V and 5 bases at J, with 16 bases in the middle. CDR3 nucleotides: TGCGCCAGCAGTGAGACCCGGGTGGCTAGCGACGAGCAGTACTTC. Translated, it gives CASSETRVASDEQYF.

The gene calls are TRBV5-1 and TRBJ2-3, with D perhaps matching TRBD2 (7 bases). The CDR3 runs to 16 residues. Germline-derived CDR1 and CDR2 are SGHRS and YFSETQ. Trimming left V 5 bases short and J 5 bases short, with 21 bases between. CDR3: CASRVGARESGDTQYF. As DNA, the CDR3 is TGCGCCAGCAGGGTGGGGGCGCGGGAGAGTGGAGATACGCAGTATTTT.